The 7 T cell receptor beta chains presented below share a single source sample, sequenced in a study of blood T cell repertoires in COVID-19. Generated by immunoSEQ multiplex PCR, the TCRdb table keeps only in-frame clones and is missing some. The sample shows roughly 320,000 clones, roughly 90% of them seen only once. The sample was peripheral blood. These TCRs come from a woman under 40 with COVID-19, enrolled during active disease.

The rearrangement uses TRBV24-1 and TRBJ1-2; D gene uncertain. CDR1 is KGHDR, CDR2 SFDVKD, per germline. V shed 3 bases and J shed 7 bases, with 20 bases lying between them. The CDR3 covers 16 residues. The CDR3 region is CATSDNRDPLGSGYTF. The CDR3 DNA sequence: TGTGCCACCAGTGATAACCGGGATCCCCTCGGAAGTGGCTACACCTTC.

J is TRBJ1-1 and V is TRBV29-1; D may be TRBD1 (5 bases). The germline V gene encodes CDR1 SQVTM and CDR2 ANQGSEA. The V end lost 4 bases, the J end lost 7 bases, and 10 bases lay between the germline ends. This CDR3 spans 11 amino acids. In nucleotides, the CDR3 is TGCAGCGTTGTTGGGCAGGGTGAAGCTTTCTTT. This encodes CSVVGQGEAFF.

This chain joins TRBV2 and TRBJ2-7; weak D call: TRBD1 (5 bases). This CDR3 has 16 amino acids. From germline, CDR1 is SNHLY and CDR2 FYNNEI. The CDR3 nucleotides read TGTGCCAGCAGTGAAGGGGGCTACCGGGTTTCCTCCGAGCAGTACGTC. Translation: CASSEGGYRVSSEQYV.

This rearrangement joins TRBV30 to TRBJ1-1, with a weak D call TRBD1 (5 bases). V was pared by 0 bases and J by 8 bases, with 13 bases between. CDR3 length: 13 amino acids. CDR1 and CDR2 (germline): GTSNPN, SVGIG (reference sequence). CDR3 amino acids: CAWSVGSAGEAFF. CDR3 nucleotide sequence: TGTGCCTGGAGTGTGGGATCGGCAGGGGAAGCTTTCTTT.

The chain is built from TRBV30 and TRBJ1-4; the match to TRBD1 covers 7 bases. V was clipped by 7 bases and J by 2 bases; unmatched bases: 1. This CDR3 has 12 residues. Germline V CDR1 and CDR2: GTSNPN, SVGIG (reference sequence). Here the CDR3 reads CASGQTNEKLFF. The CDR3 nucleotides are TGTGCCTCGGGACAGACTAATGAAAAACTGTTTTTT.

The V gene is TRBV3-1 (or the pseudogene TRBV3-2), the J gene TRBJ2-3, with TRBD2 matching over 11 bases. CDR3 length equals 15 residues. With 1 base clipped from V and 8 bases from J, the junction kept 5 bases outside the gene matches. CDR1 and CDR2 (germline): LGHDT, YNNKEL (reference sequence). The CDR3 here is CASSQALAGGGTQYF. The CDR3 region has the DNA TGTGCCAGCAGCCAAGCGTTAGCGGGGGGGGGTACGCAGTATTTT.

The chain has TRBV7-6 and TRBJ1-1, with D hard to call. In germline, CDR1 is SGHVS, CDR2 FNYEAQ. V lost 4 bases and J 4 bases, leaving 10 bases between the germline ends. The CDR3 totals 13 residues. The CDR3 loop reads CASSSARGTEAFF. The CDR3 DNA reads as TGTGCCAGCAGCTCCGCCCGGGGCACTGAAGCTTTCTTT.